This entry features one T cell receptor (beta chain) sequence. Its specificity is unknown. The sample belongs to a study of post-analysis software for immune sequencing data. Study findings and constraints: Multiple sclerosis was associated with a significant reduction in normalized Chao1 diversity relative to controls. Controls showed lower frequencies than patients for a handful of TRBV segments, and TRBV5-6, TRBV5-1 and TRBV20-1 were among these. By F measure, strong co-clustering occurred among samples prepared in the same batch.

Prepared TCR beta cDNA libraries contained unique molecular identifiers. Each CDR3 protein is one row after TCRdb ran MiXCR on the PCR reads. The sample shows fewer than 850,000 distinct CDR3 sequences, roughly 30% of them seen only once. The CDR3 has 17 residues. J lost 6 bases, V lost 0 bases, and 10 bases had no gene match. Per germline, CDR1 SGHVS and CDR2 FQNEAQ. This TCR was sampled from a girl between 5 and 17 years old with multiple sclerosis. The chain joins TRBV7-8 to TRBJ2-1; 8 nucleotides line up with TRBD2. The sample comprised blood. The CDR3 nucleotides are TGTGCCAGCAGCTTAGCGGGTGGGACTAGTGGTCTCAATGAGCAGTTCTTC. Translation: CASSLAGGTSGLNEQFF.